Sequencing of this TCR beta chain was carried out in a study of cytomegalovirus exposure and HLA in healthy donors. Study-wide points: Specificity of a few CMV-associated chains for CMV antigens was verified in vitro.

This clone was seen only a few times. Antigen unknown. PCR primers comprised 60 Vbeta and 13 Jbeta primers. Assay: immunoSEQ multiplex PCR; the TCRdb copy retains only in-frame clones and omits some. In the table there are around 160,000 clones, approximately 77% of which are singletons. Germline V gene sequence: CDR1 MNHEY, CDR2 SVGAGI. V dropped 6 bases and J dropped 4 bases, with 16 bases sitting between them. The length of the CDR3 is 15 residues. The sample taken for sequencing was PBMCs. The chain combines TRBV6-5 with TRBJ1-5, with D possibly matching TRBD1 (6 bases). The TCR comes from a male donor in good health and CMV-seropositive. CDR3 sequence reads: CASSPLSGANQPQHF. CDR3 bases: TGTGCCAGCAGCCCTCTCTCAGGGGCAAATCAGCCCCAGCATTTT.